The 17 T cell receptor beta chains below were found in one sample sequenced in a study of Ad26.COV2.S vaccination and SARS-CoV-2 variants. The protocol was immunoSEQ multiplex PCR, while the TCRdb copy is restricted to in-frame clones and leaves out a portion. The table has hundreds of thousands of clones, approximately 88% seen once. Stated treatment: around 19 received Ad26.COV2.S at low or high dose, single or two shots; 5 received placebo; per-sample allocation not given. Samples analyzed were those drawn on day 63 after the first vaccine or placebo injection. Sequences were derived from peripheral blood, sampled in a trial of Ad26.COV2.S vaccine versus placebo. These receptors came from a person between 18 and 65 years old who received the Ad26.COV2.S COVID-19 vaccine or a placebo.

This chain's CDR3 is CASSKGDRDANTQYF. CDR3 nucleotides: TGTGCCAGCAGCAAAGGGGACCGGGACGCAAATACGCAGTATTTT. V and J are TRBV21-1 and TRBJ2-3. TRBV21-1 is annotated as a pseudogene. The CDR3 is 15 amino acids.

This rearrangement joins TRBV25-1 to TRBJ2-7; D is unresolved. Trimming pared 2 bases from V and 3 bases from J, leaving 14 bases between. The CDR3 is made up of 15 amino acids. Germline-derived CDR1 and CDR2 are MGHDK and SYGVNS. Here the CDR3 DNA reads TGTGCCAGCAGTGAACTCCCCGCCCCCCACTACGAGCAGTACTTC. Translating it yields CASSELPAPHYEQYF.

This chain connects TRBV3-1 (or the pseudogene TRBV3-2) to TRBJ1-1; 12 bases are shared with TRBD1. The V gene's germline CDR1 is LGHDT and CDR2 YNNKEL (reference sequence). CDR3 length equals 15 residues. The V segment lost 4 bases and the J segment 11 bases; nucleotides outside the gene matches: 11. CDR3 in DNA: TGTGCCAGCAGCCCCGGGACAGGGGGCTGGCTAGTGGCTTTCTTT. This codes for CASSPGTGGWLVAFF.

This chain connects TRBV27 to TRBJ1-1; D is unclear. Per the germline V gene, CDR1 is MNHEY and CDR2 is SMNVEV (reference sequence). Trimming removed 6 bases from V and 7 bases from J, with 24 bases in between. CDR3 length: 16 amino acids. The CDR3 region is CASSKIPPGPSGEAFF. The CDR3 DNA reads TGTGCCAGCAGCAAGATCCCGCCAGGCCCGTCGGGTGAAGCTTTCTTT.

This clone showed up just a few times. The chain joins TRBV3-1 (or the pseudogene TRBV3-2) to TRBJ1-3; D ambiguous. The germline gives CDR1 LGHDT, CDR2 YNNKEL (reference sequence). CDR3 length equals 14 residues. Trimming cost V 3 bases and J 0 bases, with 6 bases left between them. CDR3 region: CASSHTYSGNTIYF. As DNA, the CDR3 is TGTGCCAGCAGCCACACTTACTCTGGAAACACCATATATTTT.

This chain connects TRBV4-1 to TRBJ1-2; 9 bases agree with TRBD1. CDR3 size: 12 residues. The V and J ends lost 4 bases and 11 bases, in that order; junction bases with no gene match: 5. The germline CDR1 and CDR2 sequences are MGHRA and YSYEKL. CDR3 sequence reads: CASSRDRGGYTF. CDR3 bases: TGCGCCAGCAGCCGAGACAGGGGGGGTTACACCTTC.

A single count supports this clone. This chain links TRBV16 with TRBJ2-1, with TRBD2 identical over 14 bases. Germline V CDR1 and CDR2: KGHSY, FQNENV. Losses at the gene ends were 2 bases for V and 9 bases for J; bases not matched to a gene: 9. This CDR3 contains 17 residues. CDR3 protein: CASSQTGGLAGAGEQFF. CDR3 DNA sequence: TGTGCCAGCAGCCAAACGGGGGGACTAGCGGGAGCGGGTGAGCAGTTCTTC.

The chain couples TRBV6-5 to TRBJ1-1; D is possibly TRBD1 (5 bases). Germline V gives CDR1 MNHEY, CDR2 SVGAGI. V dropped 8 bases and J dropped 8 bases, with 15 bases sitting between them. The CDR3 consists of 12 residues. This CDR3 reads CASLTPTEEAFF. Here the CDR3 DNA reads TGTGCCAGCCTAACACCGACAGAGGAAGCTTTCTTT.

The J gene is TRBJ2-1, the V gene TRBV5-1; 11 bases are shared with TRBD2. J gave up 0 bases and V 1 base, and 0 bases lay outside the gene matches. The V gene's germline CDR1 is SGHRS and CDR2 YFSETQ. CDR3 length: 16 residues. The chain's CDR3 is CASSLLAGGSYNEQFF. For the CDR3, the DNA is TGCGCCAGCAGCTTGCTAGCGGGGGGCTCCTACAATGAGCAGTTCTTC.

This clone has a single count. This chain uses TRBV5-4 with TRBJ2-5; D is ambiguous. This CDR3 has 13 amino acids. Germline V CDR1 and CDR2: SGHNT, YYREEE (reference sequence). V shed 1 base and J shed 5 bases, with 9 bases lying between them. This CDR3 is CASSLQGPETQYF. As DNA, the CDR3 is TGTGCCAGCAGCTTGCAAGGGCCTGAGACCCAGTACTTC.

The rearrangement uses TRBV6-5 and TRBJ2-7, with D perhaps TRBD2 (5 bases). This CDR3 has 14 residues. Per the germline V gene, CDR1 is MNHEY and CDR2 is SVGAGI. Trimming took off 8 bases at V and 1 base at J, with 15 bases between the two ends. DNA for the CDR3: TGTGCCAGCTACTCTCTGGGGAGTTCCTACGAGCAGTACTTC. Amino acids: CASYSLGSSYEQYF.

The chain couples TRBV18 to TRBJ1-5; no firm D call. CDR1 is KGHSH, CDR2 LQKENI, per germline. V was shortened by 5 bases and J by 6 bases, with 11 bases between the two germline ends. The CDR3 runs to 13 residues. In DNA form, the CDR3 reads TGTGCCAGCTCAACGAACCAGCGTCAGCCCCAGCATTTT. Protein product: CASSTNQRQPQHF. Combining the CDR3 with reference TRBV18 and TRBJ1-5 gives the whole variable domain NAGVMQNPRHLVRRRGQEARLRCSPMKGHSHVYWYRQLPEEGLKFMVYLQKENIIDESGMPKERFSAEFPKEGPSILRIQQVVRGDSAAYFCASSTNQRQPQHFGDGTRLSIL.

Turning to this clone: This specimen includes other DNA sequences encoding the same CDR3. The chain combines TRBV11-2 with TRBJ2-7, with 7 bases matching TRBD1. V dropped 4 bases and J dropped 2; count of bases not matched to a gene: 5. This CDR3 comprises 14 residues. Germline V gene sequence: CDR1 SGHAT, CDR2 FQNNGV. The CDR3 bases are TGTGCCAGCAGCTCGACAGGGACGACCTACGAGCAGTACTTC. Translated: CASSSTGTTYEQYF.

The chain combines TRBV6-6 with TRBJ2-1; D may be TRBD2 (6 bases). Germline lookup yields CDR1 MNHNY and CDR2 SVGAGI (reference sequence). Trimming pared 6 bases from V and 4 bases from J, leaving 19 bases between. CDR3 size: 16 residues. CDR3 nucleotides: TGTGCCAGCAGACAAACCCGGCCTAGCGCTTACAATGAGCAGTTCTTC. Protein: CASRQTRPSAYNEQFF.

The chain has TRBV6-5 and TRBJ2-3, with 11 bases matching TRBD2. The germline V gene has CDR1 MNHEY and CDR2 SVGAGI. The CDR3 is 13 amino acids. The V gene end was trimmed by 7 bases and the J gene end by 6 bases; junction bases not matched to a gene: 3. The CDR3 loop reads CASMASGGDTQYF. In DNA form, the CDR3 reads TGTGCCAGCATGGCTAGCGGGGGGGATACGCAGTATTTT.

The chain joins TRBV18 to TRBJ1-6, with 9 bases fitting TRBD1. Looked up from germline, CDR1 is KGHSH and CDR2 is LQKENI. This CDR3 region has 17 residues. V lost 1 base and J lost 6; bases outside the gene matches: 7. The DNA of the CDR3 is TGTGCCAGCTCACCACAAGGACCGGGACAGGGTAATTCACCCCTCCACTTT. This gives the protein CASSPQGPGQGNSPLHF.

This chain joins TRBV5-1 and TRBJ2-5; TRBD1 agrees at 10 bases. There are 14 residues in the CDR3. Germline values: CDR1 SGHRS, CDR2 YFSETQ. The V and J ends lost 4 bases and 5 bases, in that order; junction bases with no gene match: 5. CDR3 protein: CASSTDRGAETQYF. The CDR3 bases are TGCGCCAGCAGCACGGACAGGGGGGCTGAGACCCAGTACTTC.